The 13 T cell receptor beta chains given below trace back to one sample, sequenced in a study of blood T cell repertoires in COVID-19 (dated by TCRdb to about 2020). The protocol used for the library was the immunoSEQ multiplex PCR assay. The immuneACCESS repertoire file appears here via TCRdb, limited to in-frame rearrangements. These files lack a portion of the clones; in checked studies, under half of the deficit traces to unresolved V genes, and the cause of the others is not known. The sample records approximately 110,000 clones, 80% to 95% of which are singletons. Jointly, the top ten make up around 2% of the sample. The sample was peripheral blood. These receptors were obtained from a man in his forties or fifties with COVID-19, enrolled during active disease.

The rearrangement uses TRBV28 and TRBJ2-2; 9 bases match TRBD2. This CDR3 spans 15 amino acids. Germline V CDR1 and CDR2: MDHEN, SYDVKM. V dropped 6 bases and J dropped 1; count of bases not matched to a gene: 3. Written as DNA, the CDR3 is TGTGCCAGCAGCTCTAGCGGGGTGAACACCGGGGAGCTGTTTTTT. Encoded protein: CASSSSGVNTGELFF.

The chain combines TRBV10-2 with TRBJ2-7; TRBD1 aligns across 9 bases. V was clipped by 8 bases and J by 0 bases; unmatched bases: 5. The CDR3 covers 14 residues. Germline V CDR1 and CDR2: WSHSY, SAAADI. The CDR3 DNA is TGCGCCAGCGGGGACAGGGCAAGCTCCTACGAGCAGTACGTC. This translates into CASGDRASSYEQYV.

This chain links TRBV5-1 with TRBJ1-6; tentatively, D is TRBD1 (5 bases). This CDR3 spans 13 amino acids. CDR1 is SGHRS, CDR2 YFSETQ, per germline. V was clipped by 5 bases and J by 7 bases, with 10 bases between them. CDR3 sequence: CASRTEENSPLHF. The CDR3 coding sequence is TGCGCCAGCAGGACAGAAGAGAATTCACCCCTCCACTTT.

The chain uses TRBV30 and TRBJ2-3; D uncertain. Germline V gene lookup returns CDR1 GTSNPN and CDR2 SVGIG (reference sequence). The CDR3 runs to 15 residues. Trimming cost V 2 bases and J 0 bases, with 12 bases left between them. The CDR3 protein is CAWSLNGWSTDTQYF. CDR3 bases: TGTGCCTGGAGTCTCAACGGGTGGAGCACAGATACGCAGTATTTT. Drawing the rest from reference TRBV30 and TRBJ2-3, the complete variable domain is SQTIHQWPATLVQPVGSPLSLECTVEGTSNPNLYWYRQAAGRGLQLLFYSVGIGQISSEVPQNLSASRPQDRQFILSSKKLLLSDSGFYLCAWSLNGWSTDTQYFGPGTRLTVL.

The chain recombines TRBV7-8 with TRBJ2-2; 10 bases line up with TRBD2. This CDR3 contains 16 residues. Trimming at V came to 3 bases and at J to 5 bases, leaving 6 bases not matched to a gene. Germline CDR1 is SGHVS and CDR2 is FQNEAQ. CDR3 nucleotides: TGTGCCAGCAGCTTCCAGCGGGAGGGCGGGACCGGGGAGCTGTTTTTT. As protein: CASSFQREGGTGELFF.

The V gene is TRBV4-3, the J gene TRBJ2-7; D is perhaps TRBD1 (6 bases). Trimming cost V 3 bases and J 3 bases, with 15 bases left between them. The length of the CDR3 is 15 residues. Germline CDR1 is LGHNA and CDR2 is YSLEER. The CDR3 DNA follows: TGCGCCAGCAGCCAGTCACAGGGAGTCGGCTACGAGCAGTACTTC. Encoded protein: CASSQSQGVGYEQYF.

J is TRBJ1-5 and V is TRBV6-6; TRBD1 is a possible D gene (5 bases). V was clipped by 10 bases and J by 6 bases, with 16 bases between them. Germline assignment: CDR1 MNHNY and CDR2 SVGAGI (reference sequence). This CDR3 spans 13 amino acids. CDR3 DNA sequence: TGTGCCACCCGGCGACAGTCTAGTCAGCCCCAGCATTTT. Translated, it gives CATRRQSSQPQHF.

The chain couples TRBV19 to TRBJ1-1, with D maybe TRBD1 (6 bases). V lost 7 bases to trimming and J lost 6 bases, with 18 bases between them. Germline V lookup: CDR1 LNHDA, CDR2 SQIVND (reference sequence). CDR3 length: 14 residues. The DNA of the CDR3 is TGTGCCAGTATTGGGCGGGGGGGCGCATCTGAAGCTTTCTTT. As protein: CASIGRGGASEAFF.

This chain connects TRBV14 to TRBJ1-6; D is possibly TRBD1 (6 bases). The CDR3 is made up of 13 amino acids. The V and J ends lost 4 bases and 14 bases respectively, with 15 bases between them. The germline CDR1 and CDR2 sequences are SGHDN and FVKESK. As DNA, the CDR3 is TGTGCCAGCAGCCCGACAGGTCTGGCGTCCCTCCACTTT. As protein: CASSPTGLASLHF.

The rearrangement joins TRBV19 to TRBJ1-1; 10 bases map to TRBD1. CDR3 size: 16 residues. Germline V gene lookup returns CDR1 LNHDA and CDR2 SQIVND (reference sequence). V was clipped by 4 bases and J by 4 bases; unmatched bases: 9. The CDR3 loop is CASSRQGAMIGTEAFF. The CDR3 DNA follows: TGTGCCAGTAGTAGACAGGGGGCTATGATTGGCACTGAAGCTTTCTTT.

CDR3 DNA sequence: TGTGCCAGCAGCCAAGATATTGGGACGGGGGGTCAGCCCCAGCATTTT. This gives the protein CASSQDIGTGGQPQHF. The chain recombines TRBV3-1 (or the pseudogene TRBV3-2) with TRBJ1-5, with a weak D call TRBD1 (5 bases). With 0 bases removed from V and 6 bases from J, the gap between germline ends came to 15 bases. The germline V gene encodes CDR1 LGHDT and CDR2 YNNKEL (reference sequence). This CDR3 is 16 amino acids long.

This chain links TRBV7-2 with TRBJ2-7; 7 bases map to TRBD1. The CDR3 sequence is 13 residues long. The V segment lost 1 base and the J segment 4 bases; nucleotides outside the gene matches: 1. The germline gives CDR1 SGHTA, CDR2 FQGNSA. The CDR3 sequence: CASSLEQGYEQYF. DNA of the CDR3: TGTGCCAGCAGCTTAGAACAGGGGTACGAGCAGTACTTC.

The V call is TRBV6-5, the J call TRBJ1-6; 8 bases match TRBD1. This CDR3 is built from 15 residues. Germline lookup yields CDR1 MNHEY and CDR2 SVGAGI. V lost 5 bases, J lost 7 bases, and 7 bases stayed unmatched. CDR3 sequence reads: CASSRQGTPNSPLHF. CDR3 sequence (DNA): TGTGCCAGCAGTCGACAGGGGACACCCAATTCACCCCTCCACTTT.